This T cell receptor (beta chain) was found in a study of T-cell reconstitution after alpha-beta-depleted transplantation in children. As it was prepared, the TCRbeta library received unique molecular identifiers. TCRdb re-derived calls from the PCR reads in MiXCR, one entry per CDR3 protein. The repertoire includes about 110,000 distinct CDR3 sequences, 9% to 12% of them detected once, and around 8.5% sits in the top ten. Trimming removed 0 bases from V and 5 bases from J, with 8 bases in between. The CDR3 loop spans 14 amino acids. Per the germline V gene, CDR1 is SGHRS and CDR2 is YFSETQ. At least ten counts were recorded for this clonotype.

The receptor's source is a human donor who donated a stem cell graft to a child with acute lymphoblastic leukemia. This sequence joins TRBV5-1 and TRBJ2-2; D gene ambiguous. The sequencing used PBMCs from the stem cell graft donor, collected from the stem cell graft. The CDR3 is CASSLVSGTGELFF. The DNA for the CDR3 is TGCGCCAGCAGCTTGGTGTCGGGTACCGGGGAGCTGTTTTTT. The complete variable domain, with remaining parts taken from reference TRBV5-1 and TRBJ2-2, reads KAGVTQTPRYLIKTRGQQVTLSCSPISGHRSVSWYQQTPGQGLQFLFEYFSETQRNKGNFPGRFSGRQFSNSRSEMNVSTLELGDSALYLCASSLVSGTGELFFGEGSRLTVL.